This T cell receptor beta chain was captured in a study of cytomegalovirus exposure and HLA in healthy donors. Study information: The 100 to 150 validation repertoires and the approximately 630 first-cohort repertoires shared a platform, a later analysis reported. General study points: Most TCR sequences were seen very rarely across donors, but some public TCRs occurred in many. Three CMV-associated chains proved CMV antigen-specific in vitro.

Assay used: immunoSEQ multiplex PCR; TCRdb lists only in-frame clones, some missing. The table includes approximately 170,000 clones, 84% detected once. Germline V CDR1 and CDR2: SGHAT, FQNNGV. This CDR3 spans 14 amino acids. V lost 4 bases and J 5 bases, leaving 11 bases between the germline ends. As for this clone: Its antigen is unidentified.

The chain carries TRBV11-2 and TRBJ1-4, with D possibly TRBD1 on 6 matching bases. Sequencing was carried out using PBMCs. The receptor was isolated from a young man in good health and CMV-seropositive. CDR3 sequence: CASSSRQANEKLFF. For the CDR3, the DNA is TGTGCCAGCAGCTCCCGACAGGCGAATGAAAAACTGTTTTTT.